This T cell receptor (beta chain) was profiled in a study of blood T cell repertoires in COVID-19. The overall study: The United States, Italy and Spain provided the acute and convalescent COVID-19 samples.

This clone appeared a single time. In the original analysis: Amplification with reference gene primers provided the estimates of nucleated cell counts. The repertoire was sequenced with immunoSEQ multiplex PCR; TCRdb's copy has only in-frame clones and lacks some. The V and J calls and clone size are taken from that table; D and trimming were inferred from the DNA. Among roughly 140,000 clones listed, 84% were seen once. J was trimmed by 6 bases and V by 5 bases; bases with no gene match: 6. In germline, CDR1 is MDHEN, CDR2 SYDVKM. The CDR3 totals 14 residues. The chain is built from TRBV28 and TRBJ1-5; 8 positions agree with TRBD1. The sequenced material came from peripheral blood. This clonotype was obtained from a woman aged 50 to 65 in a cohort sampled during active or convalescent COVID-19. The CDR3 loop reads CASSPDRVTQPQHF. The CDR3 bases are TGTGCCAGCAGTCCGGACAGGGTGACTCAGCCCCAGCATTTT.